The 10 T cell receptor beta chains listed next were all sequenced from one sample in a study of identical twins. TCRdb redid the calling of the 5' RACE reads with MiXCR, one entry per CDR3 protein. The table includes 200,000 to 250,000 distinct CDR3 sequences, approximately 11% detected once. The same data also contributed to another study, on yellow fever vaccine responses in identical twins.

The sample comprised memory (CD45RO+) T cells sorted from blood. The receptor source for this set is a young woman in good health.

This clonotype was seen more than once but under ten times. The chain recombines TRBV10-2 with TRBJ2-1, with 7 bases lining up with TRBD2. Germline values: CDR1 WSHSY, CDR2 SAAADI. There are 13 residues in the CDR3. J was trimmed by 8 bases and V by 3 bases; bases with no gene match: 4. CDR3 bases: TGCGCCAGCAGTGACAATGGGGGGGATGAGCAGTTCTTC. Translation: CASSDNGGDEQFF.

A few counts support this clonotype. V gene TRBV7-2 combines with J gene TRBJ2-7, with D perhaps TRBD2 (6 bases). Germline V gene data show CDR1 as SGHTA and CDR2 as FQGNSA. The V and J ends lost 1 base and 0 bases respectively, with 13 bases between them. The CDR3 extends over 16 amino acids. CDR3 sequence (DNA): TGTGCCAGCAGCTTAGGCGGGGCCAGGAGCTCCTACGAGCAGTACTTC. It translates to CASSLGGARSSYEQYF. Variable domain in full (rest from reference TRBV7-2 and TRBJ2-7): GAGVSQSPSNKVTEKGKDVELRCDPISGHTALYWYRQSLGQGLEFLIYFQGNSAPDKSGLPSDRFSAERTGGSVSTLTIQRTQQEDSAVYLCASSLGGARSSYEQYFGPGTRLTVT.

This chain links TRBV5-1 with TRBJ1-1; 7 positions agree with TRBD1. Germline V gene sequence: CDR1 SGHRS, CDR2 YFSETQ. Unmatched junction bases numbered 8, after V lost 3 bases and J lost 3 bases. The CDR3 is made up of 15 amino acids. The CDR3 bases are TGCGCCAGCAGCTCGGGGTCCAGGGGGGACACTGAAGCTTTCTTT. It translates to CASSSGSRGDTEAFF.

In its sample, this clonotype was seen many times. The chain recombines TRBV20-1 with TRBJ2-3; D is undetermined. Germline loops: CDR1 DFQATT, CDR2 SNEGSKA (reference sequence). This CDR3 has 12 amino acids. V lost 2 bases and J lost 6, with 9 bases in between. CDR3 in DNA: TGCAGTGCTAGATCCGATAGGGATACGCAGTATTTT. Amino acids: CSARSDRDTQYF.

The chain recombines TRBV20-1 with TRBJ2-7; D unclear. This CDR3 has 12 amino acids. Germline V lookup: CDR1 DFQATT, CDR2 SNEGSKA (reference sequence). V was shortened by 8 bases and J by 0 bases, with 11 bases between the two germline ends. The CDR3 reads CSSTESSYEQYF. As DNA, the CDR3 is TGCAGTTCAACAGAGAGCTCCTACGAGCAGTACTTC.

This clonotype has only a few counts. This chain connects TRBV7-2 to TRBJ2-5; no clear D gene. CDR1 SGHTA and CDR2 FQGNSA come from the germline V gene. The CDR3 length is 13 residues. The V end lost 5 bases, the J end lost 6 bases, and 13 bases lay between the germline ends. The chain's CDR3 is CASSKDSAQTQYF. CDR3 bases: TGTGCCAGCAGCAAAGACTCTGCCCAGACCCAGTACTTC.

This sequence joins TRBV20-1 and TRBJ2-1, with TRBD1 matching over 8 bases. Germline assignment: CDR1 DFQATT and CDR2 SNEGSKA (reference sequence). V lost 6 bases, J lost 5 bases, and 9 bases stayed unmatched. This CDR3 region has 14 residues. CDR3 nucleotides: TGCAGTGCAAGCAGGGGGCGCCTTGACAATGAGCAGTTCTTC. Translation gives CSASRGRLDNEQFF.

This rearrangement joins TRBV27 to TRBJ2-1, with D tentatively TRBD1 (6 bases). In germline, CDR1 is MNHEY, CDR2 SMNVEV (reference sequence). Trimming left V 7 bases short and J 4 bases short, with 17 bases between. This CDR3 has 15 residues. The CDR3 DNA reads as TGTGCCAGCAAAGGCCGGGACAAATATTACAATGAGCAGTTCTTC. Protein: CASKGRDKYYNEQFF.

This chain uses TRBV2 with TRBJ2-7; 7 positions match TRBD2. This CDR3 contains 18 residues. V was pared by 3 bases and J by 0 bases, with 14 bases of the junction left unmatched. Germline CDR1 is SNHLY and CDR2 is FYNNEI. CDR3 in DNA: TGTGCCAGCAGTGATCCTGAGTATAGCGGGTACTACTCCTACGAGCAGTACTTC. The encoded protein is CASSDPEYSGYYSYEQYF.

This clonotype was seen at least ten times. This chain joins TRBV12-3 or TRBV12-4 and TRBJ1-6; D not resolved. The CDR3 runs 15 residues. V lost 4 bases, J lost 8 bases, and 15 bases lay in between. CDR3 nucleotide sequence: TGTGCCAGCAGTTCCTCTCTCTTGCCTGATTCACCCCTCCACTTT. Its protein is CASSSSLLPDSPLHF.